Below, 2 T cell receptor beta chains from the same sample are listed, as sequenced in a study of beta chain features in type 1 diabetes. The sequenced template was cDNA made from the entire isolated RNA. Clones were read by immunoSEQ multiplex PCR, and TCRdb kept only the in-frame ones, dropping some. Of around 160,000 clones listed, roughly 50% are singletons. The specimen was Tregs from blood. These receptors were taken from a man aged 18 to 35 in good health.

The rearrangement links TRBV2 to TRBJ2-1, with TRBD2 identical over 10 bases. Germline CDR1 and CDR2: SNHLY and FYNNEI. V was clipped by 3 bases and J by 16 bases; unmatched bases: 18. There are 16 residues in the CDR3. Here the CDR3 DNA reads TGTGCCAGCAGTGATCCCGGGGAAACTAGCGGGGCCCTCCCATTCTTC. It is translated as CASSDPGETSGALPFF.

The V call is TRBV6-6, the J call TRBJ2-7; TRBD1 aligns across 7 bases. CDR1 and CDR2 (germline): MNHNY, SVGAGI (reference sequence). V lost 7 bases, J lost 6 bases, and 12 bases stayed unmatched. This CDR3 contains 14 residues. CDR3 DNA: TGTGCCAGCAATTTAGACAGGGCAAGGGGCGAGCAGTACTTC. Translating it yields CASNLDRARGEQYF.